The 8 T cell receptor beta chains reported below all come from one sample, sequenced in a study of beta chain features in type 1 diabetes (dated by TCRdb to the late 2010s). Beyond this particular receptor, the publication reports: A moderate but significant shortening of TCRB CDR3 length was observed in type 1 diabetes patients in all four CD4+ subsets.

These receptors' antigens are unknown. Receptors were amplified or captured by the immunoSEQ multiplex PCR assay. The entire amount of isolated RNA was reverse transcribed using the High Capacity cDNA Reverse Transcription Kit, so the sequenced TCRB transcripts were expressed ones. TCRdb mirrors the immuneACCESS table, restricted to in-frame sequences. Some clones are absent from its copies; in checked studies, under half trace to an unresolved V gene, and the reason for the others is unknown. For this sample the table gives 240,000 or so clones, of which approximately 14% were detected only once. 0.015% to 0.02% of the sample is in the top ten clones. The sequencing sample was made of naive CD4+ T cells from blood. Taken with the paper, the label for cell subset or site translates to: true naive CD4+ T cells. The receptors originated from a man in his thirties or forties with type 1 diabetes.

This clone was found a few times. The V and J genes are TRBV19 and TRBJ1-2; 10 bases fit TRBD1. CDR1 and CDR2 (germline): LNHDA, SQIVND (reference sequence). The ends lost 9 bases at V and 4 bases at J; junction bases unmatched: 8. This CDR3 has 14 residues. The CDR3 protein is CASQGQGLSYGYTF. CDR3 DNA: TGTGCCAGCCAGGGACAGGGGCTTTCCTATGGCTACACCTTC.

The rearrangement joins TRBV6-5 to TRBJ2-6; 8 nucleotides line up with TRBD2. With V trimmed by 0 bases and J by 4 bases, 2 bases remained unmatched. Germline-derived CDR1 and CDR2 are MNHEY and SVGAGI. The CDR3 covers 16 residues. CDR3 amino acids: CASSYSAGAGANVLTF. The CDR3 DNA reads as TGTGCCAGCAGTTACTCAGCGGGGGCGGGGGCCAACGTCCTGACTTTC.

V usage is TRBV7-9 and J usage is TRBJ2-7; no reliable D call. The V end was cut by 3 bases, the J end by 3 bases, with 18 bases between. Germline V gene data show CDR1 as SEHNR and CDR2 as FQNEAQ (reference sequence). This CDR3 has 16 amino acids. CDR3 in amino acids: CASSFRLTTTGYEQYF. CDR3 nucleotides: TGTGCCAGCAGCTTCCGGCTTACCACGACTGGCTACGAGCAGTACTTC.

In its sample, this clone was seen a few times. The chain has TRBV4-2 and TRBJ2-1; the match to TRBD2 covers 8 bases. Losses at the gene ends were 1 base for V and 0 bases for J; bases not matched to a gene: 2. This CDR3 is 16 amino acids long. CDR1 and CDR2 from the germline V gene are LGHNA and YNFKEQ. CDR3 sequence: CASSQAGTSSYNEQFF. The DNA for the CDR3 is TGTGCCAGCAGCCAAGCCGGGACTAGCTCCTACAATGAGCAGTTCTTC.

This clone was seen only a few times. This sequence joins TRBV4-2 and TRBJ1-2; no reliable D call. CDR3 length: 14 residues. The ends were cut back, 1 base at V and 7 bases at J, with 13 bases in the middle. The germline V gene has CDR1 LGHNA and CDR2 YNFKEQ. In DNA, the CDR3 is TGTGCCAGCAGCCAAGCGGTGGCCCGGGGTGGCTACACCTTC. Translated: CASSQAVARGGYTF.

This clone was picked up a small number of times. The V gene is TRBV4-1, the J gene TRBJ2-7; TRBD1 aligns across 9 bases. Germline CDR1 is MGHRA and CDR2 is YSYEKL. This CDR3 is 18 amino acids long. With 4 bases clipped from V and 2 bases from J, the junction kept 15 bases outside the gene matches. CDR3 coding DNA: TGCGCCAGCAGCCGCGACTGGGCCCGGGACAGGGAAACCTACGAGCAGTACTTC. Translating gives CASSRDWARDRETYEQYF.

Only a few counts were recorded for this clone. This rearrangement joins TRBV10-3 to TRBJ2-1; 7 bases agree with TRBD1. J lost 3 bases, V lost 6 bases, and 5 bases had no gene match. Germline CDR1 and CDR2: ENHRY and SYGVKD. The CDR3 has 14 amino acids. CDR3 coding DNA: TGTGCCATCAGCACCGGGACAGTCTACAATGAGCAGTTCTTC. Translating it yields CAISTGTVYNEQFF.

A few counts support this clone. The rearrangement joins TRBV6-6 to TRBJ2-1; 11 bases map to TRBD2. This CDR3 is 15 amino acids long. The V gene end was trimmed by 2 bases and the J gene end by 3 bases; junction bases not matched to a gene: 0. Looked up from germline, CDR1 is MNHNY and CDR2 is SVGAGI (reference sequence). The DNA of the CDR3 is TGTGCCAGCAGTTACGGGACTAGCGGCTACAATGAGCAGTTCTTC. Translated: CASSYGTSGYNEQFF.